This TCR beta chain was sequenced in a study of regulatory T cells in long-lasting Graves disease. The sample's time point: persistent/refractory GD, antithyroid drugs over 5 years with positive TRAb. The TCR library was prepared using RNA isolated from PBMCs. Per American Thyroid Association guidelines, Graves' disease was diagnosed. Arm-PCR of CDR3 regions and iRepertoire HTBI primers were the basis on which TCR beta libraries were built. TCRdb processed the multiplex PCR reads anew with MiXCR; each CDR3 protein has one entry. The profile covers hundreds of thousands of distinct CDR3 sequences, with roughly 20% appearing a single time and about a fifth taken by the ten largest. As concerns this clonotype: The antigen remains unidentified.

The CDR3 has 14 residues. The germline gives CDR1 SGHRS, CDR2 YFSETQ. V lost 2 bases, J lost 4 bases, and 5 bases stayed unmatched. Study outcomes and limitations: Persistent Graves' patients had lower TCR diversity than newly diagnosed ones.

Specimen: peripheral blood mononuclear cells (PBMCs), collected when the disease was refractory, from a patient treated with antithyroid drugs. J is TRBJ1-1 and V is TRBV5-1; 7 bases are shared with TRBD1. The source is a female donor with Graves disease. The CDR3 DNA reads TGCGCCAGCAGCTTCGACAGGGCCGGCACTGAAGCTTTCTTT. This codes for CASSFDRAGTEAFF.